This T cell receptor beta chain was profiled in a study of blood T cells in healthy people across ages. V lost 1 base and J lost 2; bases outside the gene matches: 12. CDR3 length: 18 residues. Germline V gene lookup returns CDR1 SGHTA and CDR2 FQGNSA. Alongside a J-beta primer mix, a sample-barcoded 5' primer served in a second PCR lasting about 7 to 11 cycles. TCRdb reprocessed the 5' RACE reads via MiXCR and lists one record per CDR3 protein. The table shows around 580,000 distinct CDR3 sequences, with 45% to 55% occurring only once. The J gene is TRBJ2-3, the V gene TRBV7-2, with 7 positions matching TRBD2. What was sequenced was blood. This clonotype originated in a man older than 75 in good health. The CDR3 DNA reads TGTGCCAGCAGCTTAGTTCCAAGGGCTAGCGGCCACACAGATACGCAGTATTTT. Translation: CASSLVPRASGHTDTQYF.